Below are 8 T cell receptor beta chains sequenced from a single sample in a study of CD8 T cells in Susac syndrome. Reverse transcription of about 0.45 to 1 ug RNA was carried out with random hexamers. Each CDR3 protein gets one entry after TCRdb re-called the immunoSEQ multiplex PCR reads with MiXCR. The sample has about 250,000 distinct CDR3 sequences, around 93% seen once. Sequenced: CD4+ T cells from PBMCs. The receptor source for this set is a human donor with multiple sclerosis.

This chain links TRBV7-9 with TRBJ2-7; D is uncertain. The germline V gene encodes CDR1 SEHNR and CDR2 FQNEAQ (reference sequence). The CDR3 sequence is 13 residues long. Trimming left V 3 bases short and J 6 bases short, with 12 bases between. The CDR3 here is CASSFTPPGEQYV. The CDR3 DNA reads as TGTGCCAGCAGCTTCACCCCGCCGGGCGAGCAGTACGTC.

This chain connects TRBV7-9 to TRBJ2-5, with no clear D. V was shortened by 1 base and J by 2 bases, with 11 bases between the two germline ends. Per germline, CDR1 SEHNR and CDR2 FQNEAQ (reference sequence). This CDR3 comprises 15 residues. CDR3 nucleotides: TGTGCCAGCAGCTTAGTGGCACATCGACAAGAGACCCAGTACTTC. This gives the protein CASSLVAHRQETQYF.

The CDR3 DNA reads as TGTGCCAGCAGTGCCGGACTAGCGGGGGGCACAGATACGCAGTATTTT. This encodes CASSAGLAGGTDTQYF. The V gene is TRBV6-1, the J gene TRBJ2-3; TRBD2 matches 13 bases. The CDR3 consists of 16 residues. V was pared by 4 bases and J by 1 base, with 2 bases of the junction left unmatched. Germline-derived CDR1 and CDR2 are MNHNS and SASEGT.

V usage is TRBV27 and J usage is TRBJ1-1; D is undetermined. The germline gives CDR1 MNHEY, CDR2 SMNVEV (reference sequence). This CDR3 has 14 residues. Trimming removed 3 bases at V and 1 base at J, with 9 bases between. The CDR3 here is CASSFHGSNTEAFF. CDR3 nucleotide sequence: TGTGCCAGCAGTTTCCATGGGTCGAACACTGAAGCTTTCTTT.

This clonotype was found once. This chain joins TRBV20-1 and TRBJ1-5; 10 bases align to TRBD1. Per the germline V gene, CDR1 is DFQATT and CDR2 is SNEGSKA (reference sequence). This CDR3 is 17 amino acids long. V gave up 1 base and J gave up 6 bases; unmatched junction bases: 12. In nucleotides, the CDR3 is TGCAGTGCTAGAGGCGAGACAGGGGGCGTGTCGGGTCAGCCCCAGCATTTT. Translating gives CSARGETGGVSGQPQHF.

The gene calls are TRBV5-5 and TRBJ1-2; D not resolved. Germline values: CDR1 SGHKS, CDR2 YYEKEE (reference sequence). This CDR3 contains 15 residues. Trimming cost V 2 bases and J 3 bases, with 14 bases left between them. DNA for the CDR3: TGTGCCAGCAGCTTATTGCCGGACTACGACTATGGCTACACCTTC. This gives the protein CASSLLPDYDYGYTF.

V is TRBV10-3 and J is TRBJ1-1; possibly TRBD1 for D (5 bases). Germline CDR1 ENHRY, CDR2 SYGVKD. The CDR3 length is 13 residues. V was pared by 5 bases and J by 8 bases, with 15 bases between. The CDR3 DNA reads TGTGCCATCAGTACAATTGACAGTGCCGAAGCTTTCTTT. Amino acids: CAISTIDSAEAFF.

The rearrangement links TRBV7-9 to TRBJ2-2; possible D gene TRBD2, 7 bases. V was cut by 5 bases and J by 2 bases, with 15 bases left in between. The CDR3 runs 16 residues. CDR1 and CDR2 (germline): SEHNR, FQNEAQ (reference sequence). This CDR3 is CASSPRGGENTGELFF. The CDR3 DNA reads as TGTGCCAGCAGCCCCCGAGGGGGGGAAAACACCGGGGAGCTGTTTTTT.